The source of this T cell receptor beta chain is a study of T cells in Graves' hyperthyroidism and ophthalmopathy (dated by TCRdb to the late 2010s). For the wider study: Peripheral blood was collected at initial diagnosis, before any treatment. In roughly six Graves' hyperthyroidism patients, the study also compared T-cell repertoires from thyroid tissue with T-cell repertoires from blood. To identify distinguishing TCR V-J signatures, a discovery cohort of about 95 patients was used, comprising 40 to 45 with Graves' ophthalmopathy and about 59 with stable Graves' hyperthyroidism. An independent validation cohort of fewer than 20 hyperthyroidism patients and more than 15 patients who later progressed to ophthalmopathy tested prospective prediction of ophthalmopathy. The paper describes TCR Vbeta CDR3 sequencing of 120 to 150 peripheral blood samples, made up of 43 ophthalmopathy patients, roughly 75 hyperthyroidism patients and 17 progressor patients. The 75 to 100 discovery patients were divided at random into training and test sets in a 7:3 ratio. Following sampling, methimazole starting at 30 mg daily was given to hyperthyroidism patients, and high-dose intravenous methylprednisolone was given to ophthalmopathy patients. Points the paper makes about the study in general: Most expanded thyroid clonotypes (frequency above 0.001) were also detected in blood, a finding suggesting that blood repertoires may reflect thyroid immune responses. In validation, the model predicted progression to ophthalmopathy with roughly 70% sensitivity and 72% to 85% specificity, a median of roughly seven months before onset. In cross-validation, a model built on a 13 V-J signature told ophthalmopathy apart from stable hyperthyroidism with 87.88% sensitivity and about 81% specificity, and in testing the same model reached 80%/75%. Sample size was not statistically predetermined, and investigators were not blinded to group allocation.

The TCR beta CDR3 regions were amplified from RNA transcripts. The TCR CDR3 was subjected to a first round of RT-PCR using the HTBI primer set and the Qiagen OneStep RT-PCR kit. Libraries were constructed in a second round of multiplex PCR, after which size selection and purification were carried out. Paired-end sequencing of the libraries was performed with 100 bp reads on an Illumina HiSeq2000. The paper's data handling went like this. SOAPnuke was used to process the raw data, removing reads that contained adapters or uncalled bases, had a mean Phred below 15, or lacked an exact match to the constant primer or identifier. COPE v1.2.5 was used to merge high-quality paired reads, and clonotypes were defined as unique nucleotide sequences. MiTCR v1.1 was used to align the clonotypes against IMGT TRBV, TRBD and TRBJ reference segments. The analysis was restricted to V-J combinations with a frequency above 0.0001, which together covered 99% to 99.2% of the repertoires. The TCS score was defined as the ratio of F50 (clonal expansion) to E x V (chaos), calculated using BLOSUM62-based TCRdist between CDR3 peptides within each V-J. Welch's t-statistics and random forest reduced just over 500 V-J features to 10 to 15, which were used in a naive Bayes classifier (R e1071). Using fastp trimming at Q25 and MiXCR clonotype assembly, TCRdb reanalyzed the public sequencing data and kept in-frame beta chains. Merged by CDR3 protein, the rows form single entries marked with the most common genes and DNA. The V and J calls, along with clone size, are taken from TCRdb and not from the paper's own processing. Here the sample has 270,000 or so distinct CDR3 sequences; less than 30% occur a single time. The leading ten clones occupy over 25% of the sample.

From cysteine to phenylalanine, the CDR3 is 14 amino acids long. Left in the record is the CDR3 DNA by itself, 42 bases read in frame from the first base. Taken from the germline V gene, the CDR1 and CDR2 loops are MNHNS and SASEGT. This clonotype has just one count. It lacks a known antigen. At one end the junction does not follow the germline gene, possibly because of a read error. The hyperthyroidism patients were between 18 and 65 years old and newly diagnosed, with a disease duration of less than 2 months. Exclusion was applied to patients with uncontrolled infections, other autoimmune diseases, pregnancy or lactation. Diagnoses relied on clinical symptoms, serum thyroxine and TRAb, thyroid ultrasound and orbital computed tomography. For progressor patients, blood was drawn at the first diagnosis of hyperthyroidism, before any ophthalmopathy symptoms had appeared. PBMCs were isolated from about 9 ml of fresh peripheral blood by Ficoll-Paque density gradient centrifugation. Progressor patients were defined as those initially diagnosed with Graves' hyperthyroidism in whom ophthalmopathy developed during follow-up. Total RNA was extracted with Trizol reagent, and quality was checked on an Agilent 2100 Bioanalyzer.

The chain joins TRBV6-1 to TRBJ1-5, with TRBD1 perhaps the D gene, on 5 matching bases. The sequencing sample was made of blood. The receptor's source is a man aged 35 to 55 with Graves' hyperthyroidism that later progressed to Graves' ophthalmopathy. CDR3 protein: CASNERGWGQPQHF. The nucleotide sequence reads TGTGCCAGCAATGAACGTGGATGGGGCCAGCCCCAGCATTTT.